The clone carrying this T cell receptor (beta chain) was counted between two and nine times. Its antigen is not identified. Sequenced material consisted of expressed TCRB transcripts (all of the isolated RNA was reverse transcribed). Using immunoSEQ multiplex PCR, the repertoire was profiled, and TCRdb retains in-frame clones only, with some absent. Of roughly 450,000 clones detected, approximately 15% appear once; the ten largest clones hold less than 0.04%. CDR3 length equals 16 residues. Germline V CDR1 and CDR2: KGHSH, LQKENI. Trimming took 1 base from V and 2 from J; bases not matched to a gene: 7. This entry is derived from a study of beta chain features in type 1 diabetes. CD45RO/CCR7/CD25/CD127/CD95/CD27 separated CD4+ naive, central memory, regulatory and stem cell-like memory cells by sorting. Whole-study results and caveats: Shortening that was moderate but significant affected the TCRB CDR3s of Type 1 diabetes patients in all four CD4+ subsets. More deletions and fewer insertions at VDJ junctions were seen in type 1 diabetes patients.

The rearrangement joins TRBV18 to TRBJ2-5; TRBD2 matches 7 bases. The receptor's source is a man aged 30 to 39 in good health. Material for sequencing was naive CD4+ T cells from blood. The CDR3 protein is CASSPRQRGIQETQYF. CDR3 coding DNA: TGTGCCAGCTCACCACGTCAGCGGGGAATTCAAGAGACCCAGTACTTC. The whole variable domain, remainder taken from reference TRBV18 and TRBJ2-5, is NAGVMQNPRHLVRRRGQEARLRCSPMKGHSHVYWYRQLPEEGLKFMVYLQKENIIDESGMPKERFSAEFPKEGPSILRIQQVVRGDSAAYFCASSPRQRGIQETQYFGPGTRLLVL.